This note documents a single T cell receptor (beta chain) sequence. Its target antigen remains unknown. No base quality information exists; no much larger clone differs at one position. This specimen comes from a study of cytomegalovirus exposure and HLA in healthy donors (TCRdb year 2017). In the study overall: An earlier analysis of approximately 590 of the donors reported more than 250 Gb of sequence data and 117 million unique TCR beta sequences from about 200 million T cells. Among 398 genotyped donors of the cohort, an average of approximately 240,000 unique TCR beta nucleotide sequences were sequenced per donor, roughly 18% of them non-productive. An earlier analysis of a few hundred of the donors applied high-throughput TCR beta sequencing to assess whether each TCR beta V gene segment acted as functional or pseudogenic. Typing coverage varied by locus: roughly 629-640 donors for A, B, C, DRB1 and DQB1; more than 500 for DQA1; nearly 610 for DPA1; approximately 470 for DPB1. A later genetic analysis used genome-wide SNP genotypes for about 65% of the 666 donors, treating that subset as a discovery cohort. The study used immunosequencing to profile the T cell repertoires of approximately 640 subjects and linked those repertoires to cytomegalovirus serostatus. To study patterns of TCR occurrence, a later analysis re-analyzed previously published TCR beta repertoires from hundreds of donors and added high-resolution HLA genotyping. High-throughput TCR immunosequencing, statistical association of individual TCRs with disease status, and machine learning were combined to predict cytomegalovirus infection status. Alongside the repertoire data, information on donor age, sex, ethnicity and CMV serostatus was compiled. HLA typing included class I and class II loci at four-digit resolution. Because of strong linkage in the cohort, roughly five DR-DQ haplotypes were treated as single units for association and clustering. In addition to the first cohort of 650 to 750 subjects, a separate validation cohort of under 150 different subjects was used. All discovery cohort repertoires had been generated using a single sequencing platform. The genetic ancestry cluster associated with self-reported Caucasian donors included 65% to 90% of the roughly 410 genotyped donors. The study aimed to test whether cataloging public T cell receptors could reveal signatures of past pathogen exposure. Rather than drawing on any new phenotypic data, the later analysis identified candidate immune exposures from TCR beta sequences and the way those sequences occurred across donors. Roughly 300 gigabases of sequencing data and roughly 81 million unique TCR sequences made up an early release that covered fewer than 650 HLA-typed donors. What the study reported, not specific to this receptor: About 15 rarely observed V segments, including chromosome 9 orphons, were excluded from the earlier analysis of about 500 of the donors because counts were too low. In a later analysis, most CMV-associated TCR beta chains were found to appear HLA-restricted, with HLA associations seemingly driven largely by CMV exposure. A further reported finding was that TCR beta sequences accurately predicted the HLA-A and HLA-B alleles for most subjects in the first cohort. In a later analysis, HLA-associated TCR beta chains showed more clonal expansion and lower generation probabilities than non-associated chains that were equally common. A later analysis found that TCR association rates varied across HLA loci, with DRB1 alleles showing the most associated TCRs and HLA-C alleles the fewest. Correlated functional status among segregating V segments might be attributable to linkage disequilibrium, but an unknown experimental factor could not be ruled out. In a later analysis, more than 15,000 TCR beta sequences were associated with specific HLA alleles at a false discovery rate of 0.05. HLA typing was unavailable for some donors at each locus, so association tests used only the typed subset. CMV serostatus was the only immune exposure information available for the cohort. Sequencing depth was assumed to be roughly uniform across donors in the presence/absence analyses, though that assumption may not hold. According to the authors, the approach could potentially be generalized to other disease states and immunological phenotypes. Across donors, most TCR sequences were observed very rarely, whereas some public TCRs were present in many individuals. In a later genetic analysis, a missense DCLRE1C variant was associated with V-gene and J-gene trimming of TCR beta chains, and the association was replicated in an independent cohort. A later analysis reported that several top co-occurrence clusters appeared linked to parvovirus B19, influenza, CMV and Epstein-Barr virus. The cohort was sequenced for TCR beta chains only, and without alpha or paired-chain data the features that could be detected were limited. A few of the identified cytomegalovirus-associated TCR beta chains were confirmed in vitro to be specific for cytomegalovirus antigens. The study gave a list of 150 to 200 TCR beta chains associated with cytomegalovirus. When HLA alleles, especially DR and DQ, strongly co-occurred, attributing TCR associations to individual alleles was difficult. The classifier was reported to diagnose cytomegalovirus status with high specificity and sensitivity in both the original and validation cohorts. According to a later genetic analysis, donors in an Asian-associated ancestry cluster had fewer N-insertions in productive TCRs than the approximately 630-donor mean. In an earlier analysis of some 640 of the donors, most TCR beta V segments were observed in productive rearrangements about 90% or about 30% of the time, broadly matching IMGT annotations. The sequencing pipeline was judged likely to have produced a cluster of highly shared sequence variants as a technical artifact. Because the 87-base-pair reads could not distinguish some IMGT-functional V segments, including TRBV6-2 and TRBV6-3, those segments were excluded.

The cohort consisted of 600 to 700 healthy bone marrow donors. Cohort members were all nominally healthy when sampled, although unrecorded immune exposures were likely present. The donor was CMV seronegative and belonged to the group of 350 to 400 seronegative cohort members. A peripheral blood sample was provided by each donor, and peripheral blood mononuclear cells were used for TCR beta sequencing. Genomic DNA was extracted from the blood cell samples with the Qiagen DNeasy Blood Extraction Kit. Libraries came from the immunoSEQ multiplex PCR assay. The multiplex PCR relied on a mix of 60 forward primers for TCR Vbeta segments and 13 reverse primers for TCR Jbeta segments. A multiplex PCR assay on genomic DNA amplified the CDR3 region of rearranged TCR beta genes. On the Illumina HiSeq System, the amplified TCR beta libraries were sequenced as 87-base-pair reads. On the authors' methods: Across the roughly 600 repertoires, a later analysis counted 75 million to 90 million unique TCR beta chains, around 11 million of which were shared by at least two donors. To remove PCR and sequencing errors, raw reads were error-corrected and collapsed into unique sequences using a nearest-neighbor algorithm that merged closely related sequences. Alignment of CDR3 sequences to IMGT reference sequences was used to assign V, D and J gene segments. For a sequence to be retained, a match of at least six nucleotides to both a V gene segment and a J gene segment was required. A rearrangement counted as productive if the CDR3 had no stop codons and remained in frame with V and J, and every other rearrangement counted as non-productive. CDR3 was defined by IMGT convention, running from the second conserved V-encoded cysteine to the conserved J-encoded phenylalanine. The earlier analysis of about 590 of the donors excluded sequences that lacked an unambiguous match to a single V gene segment. An earlier analysis of several hundred of the donors called V segments functional above 56.7% productive rearrangements and segregating when the between-donor standard deviation exceeded 5%. A statistical classification framework was developed to diagnose cytomegalovirus status using the catalog of TCR beta chain sequences. In a later analysis, TCR nucleotide sequences were compared against IMGT/GENE-DB human TR gene sequences so that V and J genes could be assigned. A later analysis assigned CDR3 sequences and most-parsimonious VDJ recombination scenarios with the TCRdist pipeline. In a later analysis, each TCR beta chain was defined by its CDR3 amino acid sequence together with its V-gene family, and reads lacking a unique V-gene family were excluded. As a way to deal with suspected cross-contamination and a sequencing artifact, a later analysis dropped hundreds of nucleotide sequences that were highly shared and had low generation probability. For each public chain, a later analysis derived a clonal expansion index from normalized ranks of inferred template counts within each repertoire. In a later analysis, generation probabilities were computed using a VDJ recombination model fitted to out-of-frame rearrangements, and the results were checked against IGoR. A later analysis scored TCR-TCR, TCR-HLA and TCR-CMV co-occurrence with hypergeometric tests, applying a repertoire-size bias correction to TCR pairs. To estimate false discovery rates, a later analysis permuted the HLA or CMV assignments 20 times. In a later analysis, co-occurring TCRs were grouped with DBSCAN, and TCRdist sequence similarity was added when clustering was performed within HLA-allele-positive subsets. Repertoires with fewer than 30,000 or more than 120,000 public chains were left out of co-occurrence clustering, as were a few repertoires with anomalous nucleotide sharing. Not all clones reach the TCRdb copy of this immuneACCESS table, which keeps in-frame sequences only. Checked studies attribute under half of the gap to unresolved V genes and leave the rest unexplained. Clone size and V and J calls were adopted from that table, with D and trimming inferred from the DNA. This sample is represented by about 82,000 clones; about 80% of them were singletons. The ten largest make up about 3.5% of the sample.

The V end gives up 2 bases and the J end 0 bases, leaving 6 bases in the junction not matched to a gene. From cysteine to phenylalanine, the CDR3 is 16 amino acids long. The sequence is cut down to CDR3 DNA, 48 bases in frame from base 1. CDR1 and CDR2 are read off the germline V gene (reference sequence) as GTSNPN and SVGIG. Sequenced material: PBMCs. The TCR comes from a man aged 50 to 59 in good health and CMV-seronegative. The V and J genes are TRBV30 and TRBJ1-3; 8 junctional bases match TRBD1. The CDR3 corresponds to CAWSQAGGNSGNTIYF. Here is the DNA: TGTGCCTGGAGTCAGGCAGGGGGCAACTCTGGAAACACCATATATTTT.